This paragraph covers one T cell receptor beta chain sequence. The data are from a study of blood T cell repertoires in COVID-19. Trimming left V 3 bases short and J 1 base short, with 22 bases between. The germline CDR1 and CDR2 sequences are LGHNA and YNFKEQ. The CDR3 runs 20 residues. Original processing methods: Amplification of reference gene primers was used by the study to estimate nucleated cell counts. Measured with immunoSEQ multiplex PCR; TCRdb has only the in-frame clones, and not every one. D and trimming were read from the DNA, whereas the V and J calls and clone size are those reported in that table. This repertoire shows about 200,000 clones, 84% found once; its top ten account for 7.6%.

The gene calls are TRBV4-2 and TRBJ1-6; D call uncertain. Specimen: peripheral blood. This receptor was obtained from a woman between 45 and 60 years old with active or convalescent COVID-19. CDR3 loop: CASSQFFNQAGSSYNSPLHF. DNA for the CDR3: TGTGCCAGCAGCCAGTTTTTTAACCAGGCAGGTAGTTCCTATAATTCACCCCTCCACTTT.